The entry that follows covers one TCR beta chain sequence. The CDR3 covers 13 residues. V shed 1 base and J shed 10 bases, with 8 bases lying between them. From germline, CDR1 is SNHLY and CDR2 FYNNEI. The data were obtained in a study of blood T cell repertoires in COVID-19. Study in general: PBMCs, B-cell-depleted T cells, or T cells provided the cDNA or gDNA that made up the material.

TCRdb's table, derived via immunoSEQ multiplex PCR, lists solely in-frame clones and lacks some. This table has about 190,000 clones, about 88% appearing once. The chain carries TRBV2 and TRBJ1-6, with unresolved D. Sequenced input: peripheral blood. The source of this sequence is a woman in her thirties or forties who had recovered from COVID-19. The CDR3 region has the DNA TGTGCCAGCAGTGAAGGGAGGCGGTCACCCCTCCACTTT. The encoded protein is CASSEGRRSPLHF. The variable domain in full, completed from reference TRBV2 and TRBJ1-6, reads EPEVTQTPSHQVTQMGQEVILRCVPISNHLYFYWYRQILGQKVEFLVSFYNNEISEKSEIFDDQFSVERPDGSNFTLKIRSTKLEDSAMYFCASSEGRRSPLHFGNGTRLTVT.